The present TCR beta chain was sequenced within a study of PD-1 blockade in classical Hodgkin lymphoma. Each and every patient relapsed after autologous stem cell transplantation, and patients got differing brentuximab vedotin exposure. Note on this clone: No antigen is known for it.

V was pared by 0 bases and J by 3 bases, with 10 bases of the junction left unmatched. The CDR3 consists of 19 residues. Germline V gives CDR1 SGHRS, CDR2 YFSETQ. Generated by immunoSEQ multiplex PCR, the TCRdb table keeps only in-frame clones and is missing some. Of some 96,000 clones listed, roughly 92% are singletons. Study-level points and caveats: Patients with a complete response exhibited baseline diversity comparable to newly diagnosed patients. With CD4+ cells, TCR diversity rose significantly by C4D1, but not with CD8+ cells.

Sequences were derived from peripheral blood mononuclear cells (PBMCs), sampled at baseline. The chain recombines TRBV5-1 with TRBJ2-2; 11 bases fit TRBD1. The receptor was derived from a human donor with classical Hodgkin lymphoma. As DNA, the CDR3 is TGCGCCAGCAGCTTGGGGGCGGACAGGGGGCATTTGGACACCGGGGAGCTGTTTTTT. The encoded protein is CASSLGADRGHLDTGELFF.